This TCR beta chain was sequenced for a study of cytomegalovirus exposure and HLA in healthy donors. PCR involved 60 Vbeta and 13 Jbeta primers. Libraries were prepared by immunoSEQ multiplex PCR; TCRdb keeps only in-frame clonotypes and omits some of them. This repertoire shows nearly 200,000 clones, approximately 83% found once; its top ten account for about 0.092%. V lost 2 bases and J 5 bases, leaving 15 bases between the germline ends. Germline V lookup: CDR1 MNHEY, CDR2 SMNVEV (reference sequence). The CDR3 is 15 residues long. The source of this sequence is a boy between 2 and 15 years old in good health and CMV-seronegative. Material: PBMCs. The rearrangement joins TRBV27 to TRBJ1-2, with D perhaps TRBD1 (5 bases). The CDR3 nucleotides read TGTGCCAGCAGTTTAACCCCGGGGGGGGTTTATGGCTACACCTTC. Translated, it gives CASSLTPGGVYGYTF.